This TCR beta chain was profiled in a study of cytomegalovirus exposure and HLA in healthy donors. Overall study context: An analysis done earlier identified more than 100 million unique TCR beta sequences from about 179 million T cells.

A word on this clone: Its specificity is unknown.

The V and J ends lost 6 bases and 5 bases, in that order; junction bases with no gene match: 5. CDR1 and CDR2 from the germline V gene are MDHEN and SYDVKM. This CDR3 region has 14 residues. Vbeta (60) and Jbeta (13) primers were used in the PCR. Repertoires were generated with immunoSEQ multiplex PCR, while TCRdb's copy carries only in-frame clones and drops some. The table includes 50,000 to 70,000 clones, over 70% detected once. Study-wide points: The records held CMV serostatus as the only immune exposure information. TCR beta V segments were, for the most part, productive about 87% or about 30% of the time in an earlier analysis. In vitro testing confirmed a few CMV-associated chains as specific for CMV antigens.

The sequence was collected from a woman between 40 and 50 years old in good health and CMV-seronegative. The specimen was PBMCs. The chain combines TRBV28 with TRBJ1-5; 9 bases are a match to TRBD1. The chain's CDR3 is CASRLGQGHQPQHF. For the CDR3, the DNA is TGTGCCAGCAGGCTCGGACAGGGGCATCAGCCCCAGCATTTT.